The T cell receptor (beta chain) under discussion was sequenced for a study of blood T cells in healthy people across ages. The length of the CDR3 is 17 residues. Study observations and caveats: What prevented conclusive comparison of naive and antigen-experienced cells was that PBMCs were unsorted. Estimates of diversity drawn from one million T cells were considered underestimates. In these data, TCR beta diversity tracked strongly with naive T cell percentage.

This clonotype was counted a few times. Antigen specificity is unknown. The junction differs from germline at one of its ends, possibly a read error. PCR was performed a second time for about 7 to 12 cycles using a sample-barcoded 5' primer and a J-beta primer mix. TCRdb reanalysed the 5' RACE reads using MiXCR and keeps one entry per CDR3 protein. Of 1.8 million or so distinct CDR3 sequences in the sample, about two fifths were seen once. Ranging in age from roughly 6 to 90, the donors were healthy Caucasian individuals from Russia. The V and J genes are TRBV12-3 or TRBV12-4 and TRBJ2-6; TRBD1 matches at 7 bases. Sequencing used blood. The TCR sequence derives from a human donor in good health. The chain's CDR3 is CTSIERGRRSGANVLTF. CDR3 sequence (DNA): TGTACCAGCATTGAAAGGGGGCGCAGATCTGGGGCCAACGTCCTGACTTTC.